One and the same sample provided the 6 T cell receptor beta chains below, sequenced in a study of blood T cell repertoires in COVID-19. The assay was immunoSEQ multiplex PCR, and TCRdb's table has in-frame clones only and misses some. The sample includes 95,000 to 150,000 clones, 78% seen only once; the top ten take about 2%. The material sequenced was peripheral blood. The receptors originated from a man between 65 and 85 years old with acute or convalescent COVID-19.

The V and J genes are TRBV5-6 and TRBJ1-2, with D unclear. CDR1 is SGHDT, CDR2 YYEEEE, per germline. CDR3 length equals 15 residues. Trimming cost V 7 bases and J 2 bases, with 18 bases left between them. The DNA for the CDR3 is TGTGCCAGCGGCGTGCCCCGAGGAATGAACTATGGCTACACCTTC. Translating gives CASGVPRGMNYGYTF. The variable domain in full, completed from reference TRBV5-6 and TRBJ1-2, reads DAGVTQSPTHLIKTRGQQVTLRCSPKSGHDTVSWYQQALGQGPQFIFQYYEEEERQRGNFPDRFSGHQFPNYSSELNVNALLLGDSALYLCASGVPRGMNYGYTFGSGTRLTVV.

The V gene is TRBV9, the J gene TRBJ2-5, with D possibly TRBD1 on 6 matching bases. V was cut by 0 bases and J by 1 base, with 10 bases left in between. This CDR3 contains 15 residues. Germline loops: CDR1 SGDLS, CDR2 YYNGEE. As DNA, the CDR3 is TGTGCCAGCAGCGTAGTGGGACAACCCCAAGAGACCCAGTACTTC. Translation: CASSVVGQPQETQYF.

The CDR3 reads CASRATSGGPGEQFF. CDR3 sequence (DNA): TGCGCCAGCAGGGCGACTAGCGGGGGGCCTGGTGAGCAGTTCTTC. This chain connects TRBV5-1 to TRBJ2-1; TRBD2 matches at 13 bases. This CDR3 region has 15 residues. From germline, CDR1 is SGHRS and CDR2 YFSETQ. V was clipped by 5 bases and J by 9 bases; unmatched bases: 8.

The V and J genes are TRBV11-2 and TRBJ2-1, with a weak D call TRBD1 (7 bases). The CDR3 is made up of 12 amino acids. Trimming shortened V by 5 bases and J by 12 bases, and 14 bases separated the two germline ends. CDR1 is SGHAT, CDR2 FQNNGV, per germline. Here the CDR3 DNA reads TGTGCCAGCAGCCCCATCCAGGGGGGGCAGTTCTTC. Encoded protein: CASSPIQGGQFF.

The chain is built from TRBV4-2 and TRBJ2-3; 7 positions match TRBD2. The CDR3 totals 16 residues. Germline CDR1 reads LGHNA; CDR2 reads YNFKEQ. Trimming at V came to 5 bases and at J to 1 base, leaving 9 bases not matched to a gene. CDR3 in amino acids: CASSFGNGGGTDTQYF. CDR3 in DNA: TGTGCCAGCAGCTTCGGGAATGGGGGGGGCACAGATACGCAGTATTTT.

The rearrangement uses TRBV19 and TRBJ2-3, with D perhaps matching TRBD2 (5 bases). The CDR3 consists of 16 residues. Germline V CDR1 and CDR2: LNHDA, SQIVND (reference sequence). V lost 5 bases, J lost 1 base, and 16 bases lay in between. The CDR3 DNA follows: TGTGCCAGTAGTCCCCGGGGTGTGAAAGGCACAGATACGCAGTATTTT. Translation: CASSPRGVKGTDTQYF.